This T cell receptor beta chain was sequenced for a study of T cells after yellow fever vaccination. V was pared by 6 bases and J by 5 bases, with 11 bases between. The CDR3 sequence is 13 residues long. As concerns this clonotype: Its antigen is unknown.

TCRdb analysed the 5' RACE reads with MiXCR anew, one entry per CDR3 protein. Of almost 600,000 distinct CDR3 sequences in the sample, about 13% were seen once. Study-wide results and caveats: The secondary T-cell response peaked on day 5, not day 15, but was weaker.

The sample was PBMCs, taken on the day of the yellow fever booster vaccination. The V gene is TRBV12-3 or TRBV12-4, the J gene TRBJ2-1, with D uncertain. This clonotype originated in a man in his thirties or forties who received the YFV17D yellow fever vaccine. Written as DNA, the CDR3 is TGTGCCAGCAGGCCACGTCCGCACAATGAGCAGTTCTTC. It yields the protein CASRPRPHNEQFF.